This T cell receptor (beta chain) was observed in a study of OX40 agonist ivuxolimab in advanced cancers. Whole-study context: Patients were 65% to 85% male with ages roughly 20 to 90, mean around 61. Study-level points and caveats: Clonal expansion was seen in CD4+ and CD8+ blood T cells by week 6 at 0.1 to 3.0 mg/kg. Clonal expansion in partial responders at 0.1-3.0 mg/kg ranked among the lowest.

Measured with immunoSEQ multiplex PCR; TCRdb has only the in-frame clones, and not every one. The repertoire consists of around 20,000 clones, with over 70% occurring once and the leading ten covering roughly 17%. The CDR3 runs 15 residues. Germline CDR1 and CDR2: MNHNS and SASEGT. The ends were cut back, 5 bases at V and 5 bases at J, with 18 bases in the middle. Regarding this clone: Its target is not known.

This sequence joins TRBV6-1 and TRBJ1-2, with a possible D match to TRBD1 (6 bases). The source of this sequence is an adult with an advanced solid tumor such as melanoma, head and neck, liver or kidney cancer. This specimen consisted of CD4+ or CD8+ T cells sorted from blood, obtained in a trial of the OX40 agonist ivuxolimab. As DNA, the CDR3 is TGTGCCAGCAGTCTAAGGGGGGGCGGGGATTATGGCTACACCTTC. It codes for CASSLRGGGDYGYTF.